This TCR beta chain was captured in a study of T-cell reconstitution after alpha-beta-depleted transplantation in children. Preparing the TCRbeta library involved the use of unique molecular identifiers. MiXCR, applied by TCRdb to the PCR reads, yields one record per CDR3 protein. The sample records roughly 280,000 distinct CDR3 sequences, under 14% being singletons. The table lists this clonotype with many counts. Its antigen is undetermined. General study findings and limits: Some patients' high day-60 TCRbeta diversity was traced to surviving recipient T cells and thymic progenitors. Expanded graft clones numbering several hundred reportedly gave rise to alpha-beta T cells about two months after transplant. Diversity and T-cell counts at one year after transplant derived mostly from new T cells.

Germline V gene sequence: CDR1 SGHRS, CDR2 YFSETQ. The CDR3 is made up of 13 amino acids. Trimming removed 4 bases at V and 0 bases at J, with 6 bases between. The starting material was peripheral blood, obtained 180 days after TCRalphabeta/CD19-depleted stem cell transplant. The TCR sequence derives from a male patient aged 2 to 10 who had a stem cell transplant for chronic granulomatous disease, so the T cells may come from the graft donor. The chain recombines TRBV5-1 with TRBJ2-3; no reliable D call. The CDR3 DNA sequence: TGCGCCAGCAGCCCCAAAAGCACAGATACGCAGTATTTT. It encodes CASSPKSTDTQYF.